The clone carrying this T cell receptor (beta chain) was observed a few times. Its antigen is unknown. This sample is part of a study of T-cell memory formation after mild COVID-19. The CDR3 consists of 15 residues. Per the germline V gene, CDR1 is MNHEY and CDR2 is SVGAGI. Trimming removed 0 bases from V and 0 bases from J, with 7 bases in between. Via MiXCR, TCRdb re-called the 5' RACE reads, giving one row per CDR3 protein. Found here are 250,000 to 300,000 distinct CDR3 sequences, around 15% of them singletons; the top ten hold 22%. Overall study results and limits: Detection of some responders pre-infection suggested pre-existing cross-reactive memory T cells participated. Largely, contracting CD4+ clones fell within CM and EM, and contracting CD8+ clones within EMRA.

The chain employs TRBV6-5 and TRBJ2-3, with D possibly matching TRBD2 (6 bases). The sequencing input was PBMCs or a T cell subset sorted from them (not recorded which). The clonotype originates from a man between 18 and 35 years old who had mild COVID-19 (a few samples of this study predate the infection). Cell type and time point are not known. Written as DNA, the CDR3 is TGTGCCAGCAGTTACTCGCGGGGTAGCACAGATACGCAGTATTTT. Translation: CASSYSRGSTDTQYF.